This T cell receptor beta chain was observed in a study of human T cells and chemical hapten exposure. Study-wide results and limits: Since the donors had alopecia, their immune response may not be the same as that of healthy people.

This clonotype was detected many times. Its antigen is as yet unknown. TCRdb re-derived calls from the RACE reads in MiXCR, one entry per CDR3 protein. The sample yields about 51,000 distinct CDR3 sequences, about a tenth seen once. The time point is: pre-sensitization, week 0. Noted treatment: therapeutic diphenylcyclopropenone sensitization with weekly scalp DPC. The sequence came from a woman between 40 and 50 years old with alopecia areata. Some clones in this sample may be carry-over from other donors' samples. This specimen was whole blood, taken in connection with sensitization to the hapten diphenylcyclopropenone (DPC).

The CDR3 coding sequence is TGTGCCAGCAGCTTACAGGGTTTGGGCACAGATACGCAGTATTTT. It translates to CASSLQGLGTDTQYF. V usage is TRBV7-6 and J usage is TRBJ2-3; D may be TRBD1 (5 bases). Trimming took off 2 bases at V and 1 base at J, with 10 bases between the two ends. The CDR3 is 15 amino acids. In germline, CDR1 is SGHVS, CDR2 FNYEAQ.